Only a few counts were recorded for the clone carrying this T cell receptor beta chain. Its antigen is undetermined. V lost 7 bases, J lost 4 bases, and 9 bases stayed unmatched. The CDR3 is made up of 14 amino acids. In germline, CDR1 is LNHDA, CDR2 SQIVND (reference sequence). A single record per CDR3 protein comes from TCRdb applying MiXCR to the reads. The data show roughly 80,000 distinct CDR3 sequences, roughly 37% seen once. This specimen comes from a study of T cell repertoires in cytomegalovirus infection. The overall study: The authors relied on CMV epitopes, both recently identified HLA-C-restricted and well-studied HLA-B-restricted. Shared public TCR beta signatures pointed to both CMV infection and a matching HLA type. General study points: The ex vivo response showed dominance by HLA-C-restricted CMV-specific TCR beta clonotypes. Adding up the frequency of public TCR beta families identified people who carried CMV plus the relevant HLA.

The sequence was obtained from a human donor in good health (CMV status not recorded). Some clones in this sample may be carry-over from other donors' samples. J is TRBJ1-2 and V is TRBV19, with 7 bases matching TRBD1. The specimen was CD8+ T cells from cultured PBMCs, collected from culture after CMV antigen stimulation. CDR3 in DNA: TGTGCCAGTACGGGGCAGGGGGAGAGCTATGGCTACACCTTC. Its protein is CASTGQGESYGYTF.